A single sample gave rise to the 18 T cell receptor beta chains below, sequenced in a study of T cells in Graves' hyperthyroidism and ophthalmopathy. RNA transcripts yielded amplified TCR beta CDR3 regions. TCR CDR3 regions were first amplified by RT-PCR with HTBI primers. TCRdb reanalysed the multiplex PCR reads using MiXCR and keeps one entry per CDR3 protein. The sample lists about 600,000 distinct CDR3 sequences, roughly 16% seen once, with less than 3.5% in the top ten. Sequencing was carried out using blood. These receptors were taken from a woman in her thirties or forties with Graves' ophthalmopathy.

This clonotype appeared many times. V gene TRBV2 combines with J gene TRBJ2-7; 9 bases fit TRBD2. The CDR3 sequence is 15 residues long. Trimming cost V 6 bases and J 0 bases; bases outside gene matches: 6. The germline CDR1 and CDR2 sequences are SNHLY and FYNNEI. The CDR3 coding sequence is TGTGCCAGCAGGGATTCACTAGCGGGCTCCTACGAGCAGTACTTC. Translation: CASRDSLAGSYEQYF.

This clonotype was recorded many times. The chain carries TRBV3-1 and TRBJ1-1; maybe TRBD1 (6 bases). V lost 10 bases to trimming and J lost 1 base, with 28 bases between them. The CDR3 covers 18 residues. CDR1 and CDR2 from the germline V gene are LGHDT and YNNKEL (reference sequence). CDR3 amino acids: CATSDGRGTILGNTEAFF. CDR3 sequence (DNA): TGTGCCACCTCAGACGGAAGGGGGACCATCCTGGGGAACACTGAAGCTTTCTTT. Together with reference TRBV3-1 and TRBJ1-1, the CDR3 gives the full variable domain: DTAVSQTPKYLVTQMGNDKSIKCEQNLGHDTMYWYKQDSKKFLKIMFSYNNKELIINETVPNRFSPKSPDKAHLNLHINSLELGDSAVYFCATSDGRGTILGNTEAFFGQGTRLTVV.

This clonotype was recorded a few times. The chain combines TRBV29-1 with TRBJ2-5; a weak D match, TRBD1 (6 bases). The ends were cut back, 6 bases at V and 0 bases at J, with 11 bases in the middle. From germline, CDR1 is SQVTM and CDR2 ANQGSEA. The CDR3 covers 13 residues. The CDR3 nucleotides are TGCAGCGTCCGCCAGGGGAACCAAGAGACCCAGTACTTC. Its translation is CSVRQGNQETQYF.

The rearrangement uses TRBV19 and TRBJ1-2; D is possibly TRBD1 (6 bases). Germline CDR1 LNHDA, CDR2 SQIVND (reference sequence). V was cut by 9 bases and J by 7 bases, with 27 bases left in between. The length of the CDR3 is 16 residues. Written as DNA, the CDR3 is TGTGCCAGCCACGGGACACATCTTGTTTCCTTCGGTGGCTACACCTTC. It codes for CASHGTHLVSFGGYTF.

The sample holds many counts of this clonotype. The genes are TRBV28 and TRBJ2-1; D is unresolved. This CDR3 contains 15 residues. Trimming stripped 7 bases from V and 6 bases from J, with 19 bases between. The germline gives CDR1 MDHEN, CDR2 SYDVKM. The CDR3 nucleotides read TGTGCCAGCACCCCTCCTACTTCCCCCTCCAATGAGCAGTTCTTC. This encodes CASTPPTSPSNEQFF.

The table lists this clonotype with a few counts. This may be a read error: a much more frequent sequence differs by one nucleotide. The rearrangement uses TRBV30 and TRBJ1-2; D possibly corresponds to TRBD1 (5 bases). CDR3 length: 13 residues. Per germline, CDR1 GTSNPN and CDR2 SVGIG (reference sequence). The CDR3 protein is CAWSVRIQGGNIF. The DNA for the CDR3 is TGTGCCTGGAGTGTAAGAATCCAGGGAGGTAACATCTTC.

This clonotype appeared many times. CDR3 bases: TGTGCCAGCAAAGGTTGGACAGGGACCAACACTGAAGCTTTCTTT. Translation gives CASKGWTGTNTEAFF. V usage is TRBV2 and J usage is TRBJ1-1; 8 positions match TRBD1. This CDR3 region has 15 residues. The trim removed 7 bases at V and 2 bases at J, leaving 9 bases unmatched. CDR1 and CDR2 from the germline V gene are SNHLY and FYNNEI.

This clonotype was observed many times. The chain uses TRBV6-1 and TRBJ1-5; D may be TRBD1 (6 bases). The V end was cut by 9 bases, the J end by 4 bases, with 19 bases between. Germline CDR1 is MNHNS and CDR2 is SASEGT. The CDR3 length is 15 residues. Here the CDR3 DNA reads TGTGCCAGTAACATCAAGGGGGTCCTAAATCAGCCCCAGCATTTT. As protein: CASNIKGVLNQPQHF.

The genes are TRBV5-1 and TRBJ1-2; D call uncertain. This CDR3 has 13 residues. V lost 1 base to trimming and J lost 6 bases, with 10 bases between them. Germline V gives CDR1 SGHRS, CDR2 YFSETQ. The CDR3 coding sequence is TGCGCCAGCAGCTTGTGGGAGACCGATGGCTACACCTTC. Protein sequence: CASSLWETDGYTF.

V gene TRBV7-9 combines with J gene TRBJ1-3; TRBD1 matches 7 bases. Germline CDR1 and CDR2: SEHNR and FQNEAQ (reference sequence). V dropped 5 bases and J dropped 1; count of bases not matched to a gene: 17. The CDR3 totals 19 residues. CDR3 sequence (DNA): TGTGCCAGCAGCCCATTAGTATACCGAGAGGGGGCATCTGGAAACACCATATATTTT. Its protein is CASSPLVYREGASGNTIYF.

Worth noting for this clonotype: This may stem from a read error, because a much larger clone lies one nucleotide away. This chain uses TRBV28 with TRBJ2-1; 9 nucleotides match TRBD2. The length of the CDR3 is 15 residues. V lost 4 bases to trimming and J lost 3 bases; unmatched junction nucleotides: 4. Germline V gives CDR1 MDHEN, CDR2 SYDVKM. The CDR3 sequence is CASSWTSESYNEQFF. CDR3 sequence (DNA): TGTGCCAGCAGTTGGACTAGCGAGAGCTACAATGAGCAGTTCTTC.

At least ten counts were recorded for this clonotype. The V and J genes are TRBV30 and TRBJ1-1; D is uncertain. This CDR3 spans 8 amino acids. Germline CDR1 and CDR2: GTSNPN and SVGIG (reference sequence). Trimming left V 7 bases short and J 4 bases short, with 1 base between. CDR3 sequence reads: CASTEAFF. The DNA for the CDR3 is TGTGCCTCCACTGAAGCTTTCTTT.

This clonotype was seen ten or more times. A much larger clone lies one base from this, so it may be a read error. The rearrangement links TRBV7-9 to TRBJ1-1; D call uncertain. Trimming cost V 0 bases and J 1 base, with 3 bases left between them. Germline V gene lookup returns CDR1 SEHNR and CDR2 FQNEAQ (reference sequence). CDR3 length: 13 amino acids. CDR3 protein: CASSLAKNTEAFF. For the CDR3, the DNA is TGTGCCAGCAGCTTAGCCAAGAACACTGAAGCTTTCTTT.

J is TRBJ1-1 and V is TRBV7-3; 7 bases align to TRBD1. This CDR3 region has 15 residues. J lost 1 base, V lost 5 bases, and 7 bases had no gene match. Germline V gene sequence: CDR1 SGHTA, CDR2 FQGTGA. Here the CDR3 reads CASSLTGNPNTEAFF. The DNA of the CDR3 is TGTGCCAGCAGCCTGACAGGGAACCCGAACACTGAAGCTTTCTTT. Using reference TRBV7-3 and TRBJ1-1 for the parts outside the CDR3, the full variable domain is GAGVSQTPSNKVTEKGKYVELRCDPISGHTALYWYRQSLGQGPEFLIYFQGTGAADDSGLPNDRFFAVRPEGSVSTLKIQRTERGDSAVYLCASSLTGNPNTEAFFGQGTRLTVV.

The table lists this clonotype with a few counts. V usage is TRBV7-9 and J usage is TRBJ2-5; 14 bases line up with TRBD2. V lost 5 bases and J lost 4; bases outside the gene matches: 6. CDR3 length: 16 residues. Germline values: CDR1 SEHNR, CDR2 FQNEAQ (reference sequence). Here the CDR3 DNA reads TGTGCCAGCAGCCCCGCGGGACTAGCGGGAGCAGAGACCCAGTACTTC. Its protein is CASSPAGLAGAETQYF. Full variable domain (missing parts from reference TRBV7-9 and TRBJ2-5): DTGVSQNPRHKITKRGQNVTFRCDPISEHNRLYWYRQTLGQGPEFLTYFQNEAQLEKSRLLSDRFSAERPKGSFSTLEIQRTEQGDSAMYLCASSPAGLAGAETQYFGPGTRLLVL.

This clonotype was found a few times. The V gene is TRBV20-1, the J gene TRBJ2-1; D possibly uses TRBD1 or TRBD2 (6 bases each). The V and J ends lost 6 bases and 4 bases respectively, with 22 bases between them. CDR3 length: 16 amino acids. Germline V gene lookup returns CDR1 DFQATT and CDR2 SNEGSKA (reference sequence). The DNA of the CDR3 is TGCAGTGCCCTAGACCCGTTGGGGGGCTCGTACAATGAGCAGTTCTTC. This translates into CSALDPLGGSYNEQFF.

This clonotype showed up many times. The chain recombines TRBV2 with TRBJ1-5; 8 bases are a match to TRBD1. V was clipped by 4 bases and J by 9 bases; unmatched bases: 5. Germline loops: CDR1 SNHLY, CDR2 FYNNEI. The CDR3 runs to 13 residues. CDR3 nucleotides: TGTGCCAGCAGTGGGACAGGGACTCCGCCCCAGCATTTT. As protein: CASSGTGTPPQHF.

The CDR3 is CSVATGAQETQYF. CDR3 in DNA: TGCAGCGTCGCTACGGGGGCCCAAGAGACCCAGTACTTC. The V call is TRBV29-1, the J call TRBJ2-5, with D perhaps given as TRBD1 or TRBD2 (6 bases each). The CDR3 loop spans 13 amino acids. Germline CDR1 reads SQVTM; CDR2 reads ANQGSEA. With 6 bases removed from V and 1 base from J, the gap between germline ends came to 12 bases.